These 27 T cell receptor beta chains originate from one sample sequenced in a study of beta chain features in type 1 diabetes. As every portion of the isolated RNA was reverse transcribed, the sequencing read expressed TCRB transcripts. Assay used: immunoSEQ multiplex PCR; TCRdb lists only in-frame clones, some missing. Counted here are under 500,000 clones, about 29% occurring once; the ten biggest clones make up around 0.065%. Sequencing used naive CD4+ T cells from blood. These receptors came from a man younger than 30 in good health.

The genes are TRBV4-3 and TRBJ2-5; D is perhaps TRBD1 or TRBD2 (5 bases each). Trimming stripped 1 base from V and 5 bases from J, with 8 bases between. The CDR3 runs to 13 residues. From germline, CDR1 is LGHNA and CDR2 YSLEER. CDR3 DNA: TGCGCCAGCAGCCAAGCTGGGACGGAGACCCAGTACTTC. It encodes CASSQAGTETQYF.

The genes are TRBV7-3 and TRBJ2-2; a possible D gene is TRBD1 (5 bases). V lost 5 bases and J lost 6, with 7 bases in between. Germline V CDR1 and CDR2: SGHTA, FQGTGA. This CDR3 comprises 12 residues. CDR3 coding DNA: TGTGCCAGCAGCCCGACAGCCGGGGAGCTGTTTTTT. Amino acids: CASSPTAGELFF.

This clone showed up just a few times. The CDR3 sequence: CASSQDIWASGSNEQFF. The CDR3 nucleotides are TGTGCCAGCAGCCAAGATATTTGGGCTAGCGGGAGTAATGAGCAGTTCTTC. The V gene is TRBV14, the J gene TRBJ2-1, with 10 bases matching TRBD2. CDR3 size: 17 residues. Germline V CDR1 and CDR2: SGHDN, FVKESK. V was clipped by 0 bases and J by 7 bases; unmatched bases: 9.

V is TRBV5-1 and J is TRBJ1-2; the match to TRBD1 covers 7 bases. In germline, CDR1 is SGHRS, CDR2 YFSETQ. J gave up 2 bases and V 1 base, and 5 bases lay outside the gene matches. The CDR3 totals 15 residues. The CDR3 sequence is CASSLFTTGNYGYTF. CDR3 in DNA: TGCGCCAGCAGCTTGTTCACGACAGGGAACTATGGCTACACCTTC.

The V and J genes are TRBV2 and TRBJ2-5, with a weak D call TRBD2 (6 bases). Germline-derived CDR1 and CDR2 are SNHLY and FYNNEI. The length of the CDR3 is 13 residues. Trimming removed 8 bases at V and 1 base at J, with 11 bases between. The CDR3 sequence: CASLRELQETQYF. DNA for the CDR3: TGTGCCAGCCTCCGGGAGCTCCAAGAGACCCAGTACTTC. The variable domain in full, completed from reference TRBV2 and TRBJ2-5, reads EPEVTQTPSHQVTQMGQEVILRCVPISNHLYFYWYRQILGQKVEFLVSFYNNEISEKSEIFDDQFSVERPDGSNFTLKIRSTKLEDSAMYFCASLRELQETQYFGPGTRLLVL.

This chain joins TRBV28 and TRBJ2-5, with D tentatively TRBD1 (5 bases). Germline CDR1 is MDHEN and CDR2 is SYDVKM. The V end lost 6 bases, the J end lost 5 bases, and 19 bases lay between the germline ends. This CDR3 has 15 amino acids. The CDR3 is CASSLPLGPRETQYF. CDR3 in DNA: TGTGCCAGCAGCCTCCCCCTGGGGCCCCGGGAGACCCAGTACTTC.

CDR3 loop: CASSPGLAGVDTQYF. The CDR3 DNA sequence: TGTGCCAGCTCACCCGGACTAGCGGGAGTAGATACGCAGTATTTT. The chain combines TRBV18 with TRBJ2-3; 13 bases match TRBD2. The CDR3 runs 15 residues. The V gene end was trimmed by 3 bases and the J gene end by 5 bases; junction bases not matched to a gene: 2. Germline V gene data show CDR1 as KGHSH and CDR2 as LQKENI. The full variable domain, its missing parts supplied by reference TRBV18 and TRBJ2-3, is NAGVMQNPRHLVRRRGQEARLRCSPMKGHSHVYWYRQLPEEGLKFMVYLQKENIIDESGMPKERFSAEFPKEGPSILRIQQVVRGDSAAYFCASSPGLAGVDTQYFGPGTRLTVL.

The chain links TRBV30 to TRBJ1-4; unclear D gene. Germline loops: CDR1 GTSNPN, CDR2 SVGIG (reference sequence). The CDR3 covers 13 residues. Trimming removed 1 base at V and 7 bases at J, with 10 bases between. CDR3 sequence reads: CAWSGLMGEKLFF. CDR3 nucleotides: TGTGCCTGGAGTGGGCTGATGGGTGAAAAACTGTTTTTT.

The rearrangement links TRBV27 to TRBJ2-2, with 7 nucleotides matching TRBD2. Germline V gene data show CDR1 as MNHEY and CDR2 as SMNVEV (reference sequence). V lost 6 bases and J lost 5; bases outside the gene matches: 6. This CDR3 spans 14 amino acids. CDR3: CASRGGSWTGELFF. CDR3 nucleotides: TGTGCCAGCAGAGGCGGGAGCTGGACCGGGGAGCTGTTTTTT.

This clone was counted only a few times. The V and J genes are TRBV21-1 and TRBJ1-1. TRBV21-1 is a pseudogene segment. The CDR3 length is 9 residues. The CDR3 spells CAGGTEAFF. CDR3 nucleotide sequence: TGTGCGGGGGGCACTGAAGCTTTCTTT.

This rearrangement joins TRBV14 to TRBJ1-2, with a weak D call TRBD1 (5 bases). Germline V gene data show CDR1 as SGHDN and CDR2 as FVKESK. The V end lost 2 bases, the J end lost 7 bases, and 8 bases lay between the germline ends. This CDR3 region has 12 residues. The CDR3 region has the DNA TGTGCCAGCAGCCAACAGGGACTTGGCTACACCTTC. The encoded protein is CASSQQGLGYTF.

A few counts support this clone. The V gene is TRBV29-1, the J gene TRBJ2-5, with TRBD1 matching over 9 bases. Germline CDR1 and CDR2: SQVTM and ANQGSEA. The CDR3 contains 12 residues. CDR3 protein: CTTGGERETQYF. DNA of the CDR3: TGCACCACAGGGGGCGAACGAGAGACCCAGTACTTC.

V gene TRBV7-9 combines with J gene TRBJ2-1; D unresolved. The V end was cut by 0 bases, the J end by 0 bases, with 6 bases between. CDR3 length: 15 residues. CDR1 and CDR2 from the germline V gene are SEHNR and FQNEAQ (reference sequence). CDR3 loop: CASSLAESSYNEQFF. The DNA of the CDR3 is TGTGCCAGCAGCTTAGCGGAGAGCTCCTACAATGAGCAGTTCTTC.

This chain uses TRBV7-9 with TRBJ2-1, with a tentative D call TRBD1 (6 bases). Trimming pared 1 base from V and 2 bases from J, leaving 15 bases between. This CDR3 is 17 amino acids long. Per the germline V gene, CDR1 is SEHNR and CDR2 is FQNEAQ (reference sequence). CDR3 sequence reads: CASSLVVGAGAYNEQFF. The CDR3 DNA follows: TGTGCCAGCAGCTTAGTGGTCGGGGCAGGGGCCTACAATGAGCAGTTCTTC.

This clone was observed a few times. The chain links TRBV5-4 to TRBJ2-3; 11 bases are shared with TRBD2. The length of the CDR3 is 16 residues. V was clipped by 4 bases and J by 5 bases; unmatched bases: 9. Germline CDR1 reads SGHNT; CDR2 reads YYREEE (reference sequence). The CDR3 here is CASSPVSGRAIDTQYF. The CDR3 DNA follows: TGTGCCAGCAGCCCTGTTAGCGGGAGGGCCATAGATACGCAGTATTTT.

This clone was counted between two and nine times. This chain joins TRBV5-4 and TRBJ2-7, with 11 bases fitting TRBD2. CDR3 length: 14 amino acids. Germline trimming cut 5 bases from V and 3 bases from J; bases unmatched to any gene: 4. Germline lookup yields CDR1 SGHNT and CDR2 YYREEE (reference sequence). The CDR3 DNA is TGTGCCAGCAGTTACGGGACTAGCGGCTACGAGCAGTACTTC. It yields the protein CASSYGTSGYEQYF.

The chain has TRBV29-1 and TRBJ2-3; no reliable D call. The germline gives CDR1 SQVTM, CDR2 ANQGSEA. The CDR3 consists of 13 residues. V shed 3 bases and J shed 2 bases, with 9 bases lying between them. This chain's CDR3 is CSVDARPTDTQYF. In DNA form, the CDR3 reads TGCAGCGTTGATGCCAGACCCACAGATACGCAGTATTTT.

The chain employs TRBV9 and TRBJ2-3; 7 nucleotides match TRBD2. Unmatched junction bases numbered 5, after V lost 2 bases and J lost 2 bases. Germline CDR1 SGDLS, CDR2 YYNGEE. The CDR3 is made up of 15 amino acids. DNA for the CDR3: TGTGCCAGCAGCGTGGCTAGCGGTATCACAGATACGCAGTATTTT. Its protein product is CASSVASGITDTQYF.

This clone came up a few times. The CDR3 here is CASSPPGTANTGELFF. CDR3 DNA: TGCGCCAGCAGCCCCCCTGGGACAGCGAACACCGGGGAGCTGTTTTTT. The V call is TRBV5-1, the J call TRBJ2-2; 7 bases agree with TRBD1. Germline CDR1 and CDR2: SGHRS and YFSETQ. This CDR3 contains 16 residues. The V segment lost 4 bases and the J segment 0 bases; nucleotides outside the gene matches: 6.

The CDR3, as DNA: TGTGCCAGCAGCTTGGCCGACGGCGAAAACATTCAGTACTTC. Amino acids: CASSLADGENIQYF. This chain connects TRBV5-4 to TRBJ2-4; D ambiguous. The CDR3 covers 14 residues. From germline, CDR1 is SGHNT and CDR2 YYREEE (reference sequence). V lost 0 bases and J 5 bases, leaving 9 bases between the germline ends.

This clone appeared a few times. The J gene is TRBJ1-2, the V gene TRBV14; tentative D call: TRBD1 (5 bases). Trimming cost V 4 bases and J 7 bases, with 16 bases left between them. Germline CDR1 reads SGHDN; CDR2 reads FVKESK. This CDR3 is 14 amino acids long. The CDR3 sequence is CASSPDGTRRGYTF. Here the CDR3 DNA reads TGTGCCAGCAGCCCTGATGGGACCAGGCGTGGCTACACCTTC.

This chain joins TRBV9 and TRBJ2-7; D call uncertain. Germline loops: CDR1 SGDLS, CDR2 YYNGEE. The CDR3 sequence is 14 residues long. V lost 0 bases, J lost 3 bases, and 10 bases lay in between. CDR3 amino acids: CASSVDPVSYEQYF. In nucleotides, the CDR3 is TGTGCCAGCAGCGTAGACCCGGTGAGCTACGAGCAGTACTTC.

The CDR3 protein is CASSGTFSGNTIYF. The CDR3 region has the DNA TGTGCCAGCAGTGGGACCTTCTCTGGAAACACCATATATTTT. The J gene is TRBJ1-3, the V gene TRBV9, with D possibly matching TRBD1 (5 bases). Germline V gene data show CDR1 as SGDLS and CDR2 as YYNGEE. V lost 5 bases and J 0 bases, leaving 9 bases between the germline ends. The CDR3 is 14 residues long.

The CDR3 sequence is CASSLIINEQFF. CDR3 DNA sequence: TGCGCCAGCAGCTTGATCATCAATGAGCAGTTCTTC. The chain carries TRBV5-1 and TRBJ2-1; D call uncertain. CDR3 length: 12 amino acids. Germline CDR1 SGHRS, CDR2 YFSETQ. V was trimmed by 1 base and J by 6 bases, leaving 5 bases between them.

This clone has more than one count but fewer than ten. The chain combines TRBV30 with TRBJ1-1, with a tentative D call TRBD1 (5 bases). V was pared by 2 bases and J by 1 base, with 8 bases between. The CDR3 runs to 13 residues. Germline lookup yields CDR1 GTSNPN and CDR2 SVGIG (reference sequence). The CDR3, as DNA: TGTGCCTGGAGTCCGGACACGAACACTGAAGCTTTCTTT. It specifies CAWSPDTNTEAFF.

The J gene is TRBJ2-2, the V gene TRBV14; D could derive from TRBD1 or TRBD2 (5 bases each). Germline-derived CDR1 and CDR2 are SGHDN and FVKESK. Between the trimmed V and J ends, which lost 1 base and 6 bases, there was a span of 15 bases. This CDR3 has 16 residues. For the CDR3, the DNA is TGTGCCAGCAGCCAAGCCCTAGTCGGGGCGGCCGGGGAGCTGTTTTTT. Its protein is CASSQALVGAAGELFF.

The chain recombines TRBV29-1 with TRBJ2-5; TRBD1 agrees at 7 bases. The CDR3 spans 13 residues. V shed 7 bases, J shed 5 bases, and the junction held 10 bases outside the gene matches. From germline, CDR1 is SQVTM and CDR2 ANQGSEA. Here the CDR3 reads CSALGQSKETQYF. The CDR3 nucleotides are TGCAGCGCCCTGGGACAGAGTAAGGAGACCCAGTACTTC.